Listed below are T cell receptor beta chains from one sample, sequenced in a study of long-term antiretroviral therapy in people with HIV. The protocol was immunoSEQ multiplex PCR, while the TCRdb copy is restricted to in-frame clones and leaves out a portion. This sample yields about 41,000 clones, of which 94% are seen a single time; 2% to 2.5% belongs to the top ten. Specimen: unsorted PBMCs, collected around 9.2 years after starting antiretroviral therapy. All receptors come from a man younger than 45 with HIV. Each CDR3 is given with its conserved first and last residue. D genes are given only for firm matches. The size of a clone is reported for some rows only, either as once, few or many, or as a class for expanded clones.

V: TRBV6-5
size: .
D: .
length: 16
J: TRBJ2-2
DNA: TGTGCCAGCAGATACGGAAGTTTAAGTTTTAACGGGGAGCTGTTTTTT
CDR3: CASRYGSLSFNGELFF

V: TRBV7-2
size: .
D: .
length: 15
J: TRBJ1-2
DNA: TGTGCCAGCAGCTTAGTTGAGGTCCGCTCCTATGGCTACACCTTC
CDR3: CASSLVEVRSYGYTF

V: TRBV14
size: .
D: .
length: 14
J: TRBJ1-5
DNA: TGTGCCAGCAGCCAAGGACAGGGCAATCAGCCCCAGCATTTT
CDR3: CASSQGQGNQPQHF

V: TRBV25-1
size: .
D: TRBD1
length: 16
J: TRBJ1-6
DNA: TGTGCCAGCAGTGAACCAGGGACAGTCTATAATTCACCCCTCCACTTT
CDR3: CASSEPGTVYNSPLHF

V: TRBV7-9
size: .
D: .
length: 14
J: TRBJ2-6
DNA: TGTGCCAGCGGGTGGCTTGGAGGGGCCAACGTCCTGACTTTC
CDR3: CASGWLGGANVLTF

V: TRBV29-1
size: .
D: .
length: 10
J: TRBJ2-1
DNA: TGCAGCGTTACAGAGAATGAGCAGTTCTTC
CDR3: CSVTENEQFF

V: TRBV19
size: .
D: .
length: 12
J: TRBJ1-1
DNA: TGTGCCAGTGGCCTAGGGAACACTGAAGCTTTCTTT
CDR3: CASGLGNTEAFF

V: TRBV2
size: .
D: TRBD1
length: 15
J: TRBJ2-3
DNA: TGTGCCAGCAGCACCGGGACAGGGGCGCAGGATACGCAGTATTTT
CDR3: CASSTGTGAQDTQYF

V: TRBV14
size: .
D: .
length: 13
J: TRBJ1-6
DNA: TGTGCCAGCAGCCAAGTTGGGGATTCACCCCTCCACTTT
CDR3: CASSQVGDSPLHF

V: TRBV28
size: .
D: TRBD1
length: 16
J: TRBJ1-5
DNA: TGTGCCAGCAGTTCCGCGGACAGGGGAGACAATCAGCCCCAGCATTTT
CDR3: CASSSADRGDNQPQHF

V: TRBV10-3
size: .
D: TRBD2
length: 15
J: TRBJ2-1
DNA: TGTGCCATCTGGGAGGGCAGGGCGATTTCTGATGAGCAGTTCTTC
CDR3: CAIWEGRAISDEQFF

V: TRBV2
size: .
D: .
length: 15
J: TRBJ1-5
DNA: TGTGCCAGCAGTGAACACCGCCCAAATTATCAGCCCCAGCATTTT
CDR3: CASSEHRPNYQPQHF

V: TRBV29-1
size: .
D: .
length: 14
J: TRBJ1-4
DNA: TGCAGCGTTGAAGATAGGACACGGAATGAAAAACTGTTTTTT
CDR3: CSVEDRTRNEKLFF

V: TRBV5-1
size: .
D: TRBD1
length: 16
J: TRBJ1-4
DNA: TGCGCCAGCAGCTTGAGCTCCAGGGGGAAAGGTGAAAAACTGTTTTTT
CDR3: CASSLSSRGKGEKLFF

V: TRBV27
size: .
D: .
length: 11
J: TRBJ2-1
DNA: TGTGCCAGCAGTTTTGTAGGTGAGCAGTTCTTC
CDR3: CASSFVGEQFF

V: TRBV7-3
size: once
D: .
length: 13
J: TRBJ2-5
DNA: TGTGCCAGCAGCTTAACAGGGATGGAGACCCAGTACTTC
CDR3: CASSLTGMETQYF

V: TRBV4-1
size: .
D: TRBD2
length: 20
J: TRBJ2-5
DNA: TGCGCCAGCAGCCCTCAAACTAGCGGGGGGGCGACGGGGATCCAAGAGACCCAGTACTTC
CDR3: CASSPQTSGGATGIQETQYF

V: TRBV30
size: .
D: TRBD2
length: 18
J: TRBJ2-1
DNA: TGTGCCTGGAGTGCCCTGGGACTAGCGGGGGGGAGGGGCGATGAGCAGTTCTTC
CDR3: CAWSALGLAGGRGDEQFF

V: TRBV11-2
size: .
D: .
length: 13
J: TRBJ1-4
DNA: TGTGCCAGCAGCTTAGTTATAGGCGAAAAACTGTTTTTT
CDR3: CASSLVIGEKLFF

V: TRBV9
size: .
D: .
length: 16
J: TRBJ1-1
DNA: TGTGCCAGCAGCCTAGATGCAGGGGAGGAGAACACTGAAGCTTTCTTT
CDR3: CASSLDAGEENTEAFF

V: TRBV4-1
size: .
D: .
length: 16
J: TRBJ2-3
DNA: TGCGCCAGCAGCCAAGAGCACAGTTTGAGCACAGATACGCAGTATTTT
CDR3: CASSQEHSLSTDTQYF

V: TRBV7-9
size: .
D: TRBD2
length: 14
J: TRBJ2-1
DNA: TGTGCCAGCAACCCCATCGGGGGGTACAATGAGCAGTTCTTC
CDR3: CASNPIGGYNEQFF

V: TRBV5-1
size: .
D: .
length: 16
J: TRBJ1-3
DNA: TGCGCCAGCAGCCTACCCGACGGGCCCTCTGGAAACACCATATATTTT
CDR3: CASSLPDGPSGNTIYF

V: TRBV6-5
size: .
D: .
length: 14
J: TRBJ1-1
DNA: TGTGCCAGCAGTTCGGTCGAGGGAAGAGCTGAAGCTTTCTTT
CDR3: CASSSVEGRAEAFF

V: TRBV6-5
size: .
D: .
length: 15
J: TRBJ2-3
DNA: TGTGCCAGCAGTTATCAAAGCTTGGGCACAGATACGCAGTATTTT
CDR3: CASSYQSLGTDTQYF

V: TRBV12-5
size: .
D: .
length: 21
J: TRBJ1-5
DNA: TGTGCTAGTGGTTTGGTAGAAGACGGGGTAGGGGGGGTAAGTAGCAATCAGCCCCAGCATTTT
CDR3: CASGLVEDGVGGVSSNQPQHF

V: TRBV6-1
size: few
D: TRBD2
length: 15
J: TRBJ2-3
DNA: TGTGCCAGCAGTGGACTAGCGGGGGGGCCAGATACGCAGTATTTT
CDR3: CASSGLAGGPDTQYF

V: TRBV6-5
size: .
D: .
length: 16
J: TRBJ2-2
DNA: TGTGCCAGCAGTTACCAGAGGCGTACGAACACCGGGGAGCTGTTTTTT
CDR3: CASSYQRRTNTGELFF

V: TRBV7-2
size: .
D: .
length: 11
J: TRBJ1-1
DNA: TGTGCCAGCAGCTCCTACACTGAAGCTTTCTTT
CDR3: CASSSYTEAFF

V: TRBV10-2
size: .
D: .
length: 11
J: TRBJ2-2
DNA: TGCGCCAGCAGGGAACTCGGGGAGCTGTTTTTT
CDR3: CASRELGELFF

V: TRBV28
size: .
D: .
length: 14
J: TRBJ1-1
DNA: TGTGCCAGCATGATAGGGGGGGGTAACACTGAAGCTTTCTTT
CDR3: CASMIGGGNTEAFF

V: TRBV7-9
size: .
D: TRBD1
length: 17
J: TRBJ1-3
DNA: TGTGCCAGCAGCTTAGGCCTGGGACAGAACTCTGGAAACACCATATATTTT
CDR3: CASSLGLGQNSGNTIYF

V: TRBV30
size: .
D: .
length: 14
J: TRBJ2-1
DNA: TGTGCCTGGAGTCGGGAGAGCTCCTACAATGAGCAGTTCTTC
CDR3: CAWSRESSYNEQFF

V: TRBV2
size: .
D: TRBD1
length: 13
J: TRBJ1-1
DNA: TGTGCCAGCAACCTGGGACAGGGATTTGAAGCTTTCTTT
CDR3: CASNLGQGFEAFF

V: TRBV6-1
size: once
D: .
length: 10
J: TRBJ2-1
DNA: TGTGCCAGCAGTGAATTAGAGCAGTTCTTC
CDR3: CASSELEQFF

V: TRBV5-1
size: .
D: .
length: 16
J: TRBJ1-6
DNA: TGCGCCAGCAGCTTGGAAGCAGGGGCCTATAATTCACCCCTCCACTTT
CDR3: CASSLEAGAYNSPLHF

V: TRBV19
size: .
D: TRBD1
length: 14
J: TRBJ2-7
DNA: TGTGCCAGTAGTAAAAGGACAGGGGGCTACGAGCAGTACTTC
CDR3: CASSKRTGGYEQYF

V: TRBV2
size: .
D: .
length: 15
J: TRBJ2-1
DNA: TGTGCCAGCCTCCTATCCGGGGGCGCTTACAATGAGCAGTTCTTC
CDR3: CASLLSGGAYNEQFF

V: TRBV9
size: .
D: TRBD1
length: 17
J: TRBJ1-2
DNA: TGTGCCAGCAGCGCAACTCCAGACAGGGTGATTCGGAATGGCTACACCTTC
CDR3: CASSATPDRVIRNGYTF

V: TRBV4-2
size: .
D: .
length: 20
J: TRBJ1-3
DNA: TGTGCCAGCAGCCACTTTGAGGGAGGTGGGCCTCGAGGGTCTGGAAACACCATATATTTT
CDR3: CASSHFEGGGPRGSGNTIYF

V: TRBV5-1
size: once
D: .
length: 15
J: TRBJ2-3
DNA: TGCGCCAGCAGCTTAGCGGGCTTTAGCACAGATACGCAGTATTTT
CDR3: CASSLAGFSTDTQYF

V: TRBV6-5
size: .
D: TRBD2
length: 14
J: TRBJ2-7
DNA: TGTGCCAGCAGGAGTAGCGGGGGCTCCTACGAGCAGTACTTC
CDR3: CASRSSGGSYEQYF

V: TRBV5-1
size: .
D: .
length: 15
J: TRBJ1-1
DNA: TGCGCCAGCAGCTTGGTCGTTCAACCGAACACTGAAGCTTTCTTT
CDR3: CASSLVVQPNTEAFF

V: TRBV7-3
size: .
D: TRBD2
length: 16
J: TRBJ2-2
DNA: TGTGCCAGCAGCTTAGTCGCTAGCGGGGTCACCGGGGAGCTGTTTTTT
CDR3: CASSLVASGVTGELFF

V: TRBV5-1
size: .
D: TRBD1
length: 14
J: TRBJ1-1
DNA: TGCGCCAGCAGCTTCGGACAGGGGAACACTGAAGCTTTCTTT
CDR3: CASSFGQGNTEAFF

V: TRBV28
size: once
D: .
length: 16
J: TRBJ1-1
DNA: TGTGCCAGCAGTTTAGAGACCAGGGATGGGAGCACTGAAGCTTTCTTT
CDR3: CASSLETRDGSTEAFF

V: TRBV19
size: .
D: .
length: 13
J: TRBJ1-5
DNA: TGTGCCAGTAGTATGGCAGTAAATCAGCCCCAGCATTTT
CDR3: CASSMAVNQPQHF

V: TRBV6-1
size: .
D: TRBD1
length: 15
J: TRBJ1-2
DNA: TGTGCCAGCAGCCTAGCAGGGGGGGGTAACTATGGCTACACCTTC
CDR3: CASSLAGGGNYGYTF

V: TRBV15
size: .
D: .
length: 13
J: TRBJ2-5
DNA: TGTGCCACCAGCAGAGATATCCAAGAGACCCAGTACTTC
CDR3: CATSRDIQETQYF

V: TRBV6-1
size: .
D: TRBD2
length: 18
J: TRBJ2-1
DNA: TGTGCCAGCAGTGAAGCGATGCTTGGGGAGGGTTCCTACAATGAGCAGTTCTTC
CDR3: CASSEAMLGEGSYNEQFF

V: TRBV6-1
size: .
D: TRBD1
length: 15
J: TRBJ2-2
DNA: TGTGCCAGCAGGAGGGACAGGACGAACACCGGGGAGCTGTTTTTT
CDR3: CASRRDRTNTGELFF

V: TRBV21-1
size: .
D: .
length: 14
J: TRBJ1-5
DNA: TGTGCCAGCGGCTTGAGGGGGATAAATCAGCCCCAGCATTTT
CDR3: CASGLRGINQPQHF

V: TRBV5-4
size: .
D: .
length: 13
J: TRBJ1-4
DNA: TGTGCCAGCAGCTTAAAAGCTAATGAAAAACTGTTTTTT
CDR3: CASSLKANEKLFF